The 9 T cell receptor beta chains below were found in one sample sequenced in a study of blood T cell repertoires in COVID-19 (dated by TCRdb to 2020 to 2021). Libraries were built with the immunoSEQ multiplex PCR assay. The source is immuneACCESS, and TCRdb retained only in-frame sequences with V and J called. Part of the clones is not carried over; for the studies checked, unresolved V genes explain less than half of this, and the remainder is unexplained. The sample profile shows 200,000 to 250,000 clones; less than 85% of them were found once. Less than 7% of the sample rests with the top ten. Source material: peripheral blood. The receptors originated from a woman between 65 and 79 years old with acute or convalescent COVID-19.

CDR3 in amino acids: CASLLAAYEQYF. DNA for the CDR3: TGTGCCAGCCTACTAGCAGCCTACGAGCAGTACTTC. The V call is TRBV2, the J call TRBJ2-7, with D possibly matching TRBD2 (6 bases). The CDR3 totals 12 residues. Germline V gene sequence: CDR1 SNHLY, CDR2 FYNNEI. Trimming left V 8 bases short and J 2 bases short, with 10 bases between.

This chain links TRBV14 with TRBJ1-1; D is ambiguous. The V end was cut by 1 base, the J end by 7 bases, with 16 bases between. This CDR3 region has 15 residues. Germline values: CDR1 SGHDN, CDR2 FVKESK. The CDR3 DNA sequence: TGTGCCAGCAGCCAAGTGGAGGTTGGGCAGTTTGAAGCTTTCTTT. It specifies CASSQVEVGQFEAFF.

This chain connects TRBV10-3 to TRBJ2-3; 9 positions agree with TRBD1. The germline gives CDR1 ENHRY, CDR2 SYGVKD. The CDR3 runs to 14 residues. The V gene end was trimmed by 6 bases and the J gene end by 3 bases; junction bases not matched to a gene: 4. CDR3 sequence (DNA): TGTGCCATCAGCCGGGGACAGGGAACAGATACGCAGTATTTT. It translates to CAISRGQGTDTQYF.

This chain links TRBV5-1 with TRBJ2-5; 9 bases are shared with TRBD1. The germline V gene has CDR1 SGHRS and CDR2 YFSETQ. Trimming at V came to 4 bases and at J to 4 bases, leaving 11 bases not matched to a gene. CDR3 length: 16 amino acids. The CDR3 DNA follows: TGCGCCAGCAGCCCAACCGACAGGGGGTTTGTAGAGACCCAGTACTTC. Amino acids: CASSPTDRGFVETQYF.

V is TRBV2 and J is TRBJ2-1, with 13 bases identical to TRBD2. Unmatched junction bases numbered 4, after V lost 6 bases and J lost 2 bases. The CDR3 spans 16 residues. Germline V gives CDR1 SNHLY, CDR2 FYNNEI. CDR3 protein: CASRGLAGDTYNEQFF. CDR3 nucleotide sequence: TGTGCCAGCAGAGGACTAGCGGGAGACACCTACAATGAGCAGTTCTTC.

The J gene is TRBJ2-5, the V gene TRBV21-1; the table's D call of TRBD2 was not tested on the DNA. TRBV21-1 is a pseudogene segment. The CDR3 covers 14 residues. CDR3 nucleotide sequence: TGTGCCAGCAACTTAAGGGGGGGGCAGGAGACCCAGTACTTC. Protein: CASNLRGGQETQYF.

This clone came up once. The chain combines TRBV5-1 with TRBJ2-7; TRBD2 aligns across 9 bases. This CDR3 has 17 amino acids. V lost 4 bases to trimming and J lost 4 bases; unmatched junction nucleotides: 15. Germline-derived CDR1 and CDR2 are SGHRS and YFSETQ. The CDR3 protein is CASSLPVAGGRGYEQYF. CDR3 DNA: TGCGCCAGCAGCCTGCCCGTCGCGGGGGGGAGGGGATACGAGCAGTACTTC.

The genes are TRBV6-2 or TRBV6-3 and TRBJ1-5; D perhaps matches TRBD1 (6 bases). V was cut by 2 bases and J by 1 base, with 9 bases left in between. Germline V gene sequence: CDR1 MNHEY, CDR2 SVGEGT. The CDR3 is made up of 15 amino acids. This chain's CDR3 is CASSYGTKSNQPQHF. In nucleotides, the CDR3 is TGTGCCAGCAGTTACGGGACAAAAAGCAATCAGCCCCAGCATTTT.

The chain links TRBV6-5 to TRBJ1-2; TRBD1 matches at 9 bases. The trim removed 10 bases at V and 3 bases at J, leaving 12 bases unmatched. Looked up from germline, CDR1 is MNHEY and CDR2 is SVGAGI. The CDR3 totals 15 residues. The DNA for the CDR3 is TGTGCCATACCGGACAGGGGCGTTGTGGACTATGGCTACACCTTC. Protein product: CAIPDRGVVDYGYTF.